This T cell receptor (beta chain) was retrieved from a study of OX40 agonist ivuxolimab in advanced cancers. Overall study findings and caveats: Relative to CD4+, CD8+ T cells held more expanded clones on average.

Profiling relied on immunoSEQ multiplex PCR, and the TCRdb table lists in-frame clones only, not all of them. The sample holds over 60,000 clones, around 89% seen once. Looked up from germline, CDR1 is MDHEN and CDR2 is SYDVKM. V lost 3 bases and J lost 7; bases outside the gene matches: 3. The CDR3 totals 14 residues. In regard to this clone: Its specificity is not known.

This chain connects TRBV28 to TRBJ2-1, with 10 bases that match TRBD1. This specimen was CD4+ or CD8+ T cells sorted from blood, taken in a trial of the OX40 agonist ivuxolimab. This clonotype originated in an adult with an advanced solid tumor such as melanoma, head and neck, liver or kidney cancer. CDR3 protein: CASSLTGGWNEQFF. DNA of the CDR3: TGTGCCAGCAGTTTGACAGGGGGCTGGAATGAGCAGTTCTTC.